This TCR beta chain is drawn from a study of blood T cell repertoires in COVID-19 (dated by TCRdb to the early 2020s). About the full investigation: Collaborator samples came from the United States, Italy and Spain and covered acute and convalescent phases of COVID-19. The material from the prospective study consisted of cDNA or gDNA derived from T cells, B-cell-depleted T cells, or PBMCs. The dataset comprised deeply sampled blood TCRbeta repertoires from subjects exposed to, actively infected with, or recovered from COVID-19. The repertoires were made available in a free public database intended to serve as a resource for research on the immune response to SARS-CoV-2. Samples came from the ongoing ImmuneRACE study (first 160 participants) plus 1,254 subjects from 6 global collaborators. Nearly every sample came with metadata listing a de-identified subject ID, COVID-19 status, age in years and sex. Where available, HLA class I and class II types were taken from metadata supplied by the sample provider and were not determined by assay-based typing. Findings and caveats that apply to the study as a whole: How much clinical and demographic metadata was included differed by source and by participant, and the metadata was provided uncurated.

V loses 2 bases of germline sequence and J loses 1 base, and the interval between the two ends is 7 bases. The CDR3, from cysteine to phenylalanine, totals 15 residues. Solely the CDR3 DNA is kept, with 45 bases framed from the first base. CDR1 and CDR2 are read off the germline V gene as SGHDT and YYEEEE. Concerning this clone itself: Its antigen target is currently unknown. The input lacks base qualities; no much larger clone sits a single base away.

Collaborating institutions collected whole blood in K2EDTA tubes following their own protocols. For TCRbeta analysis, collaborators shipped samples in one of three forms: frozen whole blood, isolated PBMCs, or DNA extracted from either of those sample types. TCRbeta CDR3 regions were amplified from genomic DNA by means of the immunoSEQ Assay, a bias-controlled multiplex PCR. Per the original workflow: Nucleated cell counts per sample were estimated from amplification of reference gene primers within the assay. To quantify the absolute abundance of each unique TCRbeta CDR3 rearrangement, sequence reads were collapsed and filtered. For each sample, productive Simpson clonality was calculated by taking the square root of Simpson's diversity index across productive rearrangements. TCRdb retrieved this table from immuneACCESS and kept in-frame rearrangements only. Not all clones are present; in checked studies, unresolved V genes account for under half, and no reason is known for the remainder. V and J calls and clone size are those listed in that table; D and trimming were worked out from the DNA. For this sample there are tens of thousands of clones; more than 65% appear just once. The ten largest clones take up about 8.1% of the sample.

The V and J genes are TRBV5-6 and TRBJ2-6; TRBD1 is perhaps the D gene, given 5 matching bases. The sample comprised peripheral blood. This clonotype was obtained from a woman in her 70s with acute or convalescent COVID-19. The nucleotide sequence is TGTGCCAGCAGCTTTACAGGTTCTGGGGCCAACGTCCTGACTTTC. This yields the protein CASSFTGSGANVLTF.